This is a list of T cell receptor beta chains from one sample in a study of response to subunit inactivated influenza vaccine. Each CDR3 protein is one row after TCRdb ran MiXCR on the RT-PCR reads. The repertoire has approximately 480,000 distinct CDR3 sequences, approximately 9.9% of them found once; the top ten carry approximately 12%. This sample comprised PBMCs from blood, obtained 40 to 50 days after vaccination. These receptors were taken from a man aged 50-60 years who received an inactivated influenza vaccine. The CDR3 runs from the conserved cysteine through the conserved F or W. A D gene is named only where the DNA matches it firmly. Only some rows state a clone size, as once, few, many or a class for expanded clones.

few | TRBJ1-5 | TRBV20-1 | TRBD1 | CSAKRGRDQPQHF | TGCAGTGCTAAAAGGGGGCGCGATCAGCCCCAGCATTTT
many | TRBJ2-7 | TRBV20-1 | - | CSAREGDPDRDEQYF | TGCAGTGCTAGAGAAGGGGACCCGGACCGCGACGAGCAGTACTTC
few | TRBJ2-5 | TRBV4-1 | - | CASSPTGGAETQYF | TGCGCCAGCAGCCCGACTGGGGGCGCGGAGACCCAGTACTTC
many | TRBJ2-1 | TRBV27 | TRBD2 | CASSLRLAGVKYNEQFF | TGTGCCAGCAGTTTAAGACTAGCGGGGGTTAAATACAATGAGCAGTTCTTC
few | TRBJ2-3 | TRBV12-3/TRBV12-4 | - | CASSPGLIGDTQYF | TGTGCCAGCAGTCCTGGATTAATCGGGGATACGCAGTATTTT
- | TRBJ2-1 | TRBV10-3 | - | CAISDTSPQFF | TGTGCCATCAGTGATACAAGTCCGCAGTTCTTC
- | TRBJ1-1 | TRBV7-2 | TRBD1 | CASSSRQGLSEAFF | TGTGCCAGCAGCTCCCGACAGGGCCTGAGTGAAGCTTTCTTT
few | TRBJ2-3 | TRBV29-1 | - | CSVEGAWRANPDTQYF | TGCAGCGTTGAGGGTGCTTGGCGGGCCAATCCGGATACGCAGTATTTT
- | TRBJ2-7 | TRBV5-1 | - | CASSDQHYEQYF | TGCGCCAGCAGCGACCAACACTACGAGCAGTACTTC
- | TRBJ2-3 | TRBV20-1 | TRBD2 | CSASGVREGLGDTQYF | TGCAGTGCTAGTGGTGTGCGGGAGGGCCTCGGAGATACGCAGTATTTT
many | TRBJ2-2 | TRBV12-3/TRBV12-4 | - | CASRVSGRSAGELFF | TGTGCCAGCAGGGTGTCTGGGCGTTCGGCCGGGGAGCTGTTTTTT
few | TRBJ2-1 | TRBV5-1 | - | CASNPGASNEQFF | TGCGCCAGCAATCCCGGGGCGAGCAATGAGCAGTTCTTC
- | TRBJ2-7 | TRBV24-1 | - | CATMLCRGRYEQYF | TGTGCCACCATGCTATGCAGGGGCCGATACGAGCAGTACTTC
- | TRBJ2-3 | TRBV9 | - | CASSVEDTDTQYF | TGTGCCAGCAGCGTAGAAGATACAGATACGCAGTATTTT
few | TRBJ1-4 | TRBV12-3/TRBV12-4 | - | CASSRTELNEKLFF | TGTGCCAGCAGTCGGACGGAGTTAAATGAAAAACTGTTTTTT
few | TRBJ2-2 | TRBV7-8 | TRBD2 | CASSLDRSGGRAGELFF | TGTGCCAGCAGCTTAGATCGATCGGGAGGGCGTGCCGGGGAGCTGTTTTTT
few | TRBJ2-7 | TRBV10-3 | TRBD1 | CATTDREVRYEQYF | TGTGCCACAACCGACAGGGAAGTTCGGTACGAGCAGTACTTC
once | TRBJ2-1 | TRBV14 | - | CASSQRVSFNEQFF | TGTGCCAGCAGCCAACGGGTCTCCTTCAATGAGCAGTTCTTC
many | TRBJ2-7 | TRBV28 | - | CASSLTTYRRPYNEQYF | TGTGCCAGCAGTTTAACTACCTACAGAAGACCCTACAACGAGCAGTACTTC
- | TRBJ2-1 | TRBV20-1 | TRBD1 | CSAPASTGGAYNEQFF | TGCAGTGCTCCCGCCTCGACAGGGGGCGCCTACAATGAGCAGTTCTTC
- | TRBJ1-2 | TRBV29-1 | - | CSVQGYTF | TGCAGCGTCCAAGGCTACACCTTC
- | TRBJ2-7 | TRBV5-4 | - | CASSFPGGSREQYF | TGTGCCAGCAGCTTCCCAGGGGGGTCTCGTGAGCAGTACTTC
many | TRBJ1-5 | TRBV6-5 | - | CASSSRDSNQPQHF | TGTGCCAGCAGTTCCCGGGACAGCAATCAGCCCCAGCATTTT
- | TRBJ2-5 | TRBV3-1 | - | CASSRRDGKETQYF | TGTGCCAGCAGCCGCCGGGACGGGAAAGAGACCCAGTACTTC
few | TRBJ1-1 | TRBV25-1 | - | CASSEWGSATEAFF | TGTGCCAGCAGTGAATGGGGGTCCGCCACTGAAGCTTTCTTT
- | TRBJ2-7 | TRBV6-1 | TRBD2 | CASSMTGLVTYEQYF | TGTGCCAGCAGTATGACGGGACTAGTAACCTACGAGCAGTACTTC
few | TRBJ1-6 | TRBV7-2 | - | CASSPSGHKNGSPLHF | TGTGCCAGCAGCCCCTCGGGCCATAAAAACGGTTCACCCCTCCACTTT
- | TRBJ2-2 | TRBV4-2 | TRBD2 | CASSPPGLAGVSGELFF | TGTGCCAGCAGCCCGCCGGGACTAGCGGGAGTGTCCGGGGAGCTGTTTTTT